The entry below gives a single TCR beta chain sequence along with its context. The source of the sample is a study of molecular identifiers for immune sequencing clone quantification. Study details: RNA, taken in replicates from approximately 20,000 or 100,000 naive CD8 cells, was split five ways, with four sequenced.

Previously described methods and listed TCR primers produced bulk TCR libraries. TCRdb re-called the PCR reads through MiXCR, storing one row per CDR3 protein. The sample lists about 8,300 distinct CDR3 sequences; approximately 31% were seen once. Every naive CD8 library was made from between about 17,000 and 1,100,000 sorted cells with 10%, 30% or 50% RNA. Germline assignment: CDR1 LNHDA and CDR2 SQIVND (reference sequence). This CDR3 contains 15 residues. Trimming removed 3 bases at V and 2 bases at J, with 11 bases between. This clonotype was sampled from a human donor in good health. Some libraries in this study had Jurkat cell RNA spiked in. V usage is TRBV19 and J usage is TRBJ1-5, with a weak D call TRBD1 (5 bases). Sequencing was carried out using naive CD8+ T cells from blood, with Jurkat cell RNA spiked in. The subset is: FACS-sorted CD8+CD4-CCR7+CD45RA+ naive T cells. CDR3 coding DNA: TGTGCCAGTAGTATTGCCAGGGATGGCAATCAGCCCCAGCATTTT. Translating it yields CASSIARDGNQPQHF.